Following are 2 T cell receptor beta chains from one sample sequenced in a study of CD8 T cells in ankylosing spondylitis. Whole-study results and caveats: There was a TCR beta motif, made of eight highly homologous variants, that appeared characteristic of ankylosing spondylitis blood.

These receptors' targets are unknown. Each CDR3 protein gets one entry after TCRdb re-called the 5' RACE reads with MiXCR. The table records around 770,000 distinct CDR3 sequences, roughly 10% of them present only once. Sequences were obtained from blood, either unsorted or a sorted T cell fraction (not recorded which). These receptors came from a male donor with ankylosing spondylitis.

The V call is TRBV20-1, the J call TRBJ1-3, with 9 positions matching TRBD1. The V and J ends lost 3 bases and 5 bases, in that order; junction bases with no gene match: 5. The CDR3 runs 14 residues. CDR1 and CDR2 (germline): DFQATT, SNEGSKA (reference sequence). The CDR3 reads CSARKTGGRNTIYF. The DNA of the CDR3 is TGCAGTGCTAGGAAGACAGGGGGTAGAAACACCATATATTTT.

This clonotype was seen at least ten times. The chain carries TRBV7-9 and TRBJ2-2; no firm D call. Germline CDR1 and CDR2: SEHNR and FQNEAQ (reference sequence). The CDR3 has 14 amino acids. Between the trimmed V and J ends, which lost 5 bases and 0 bases, there was a span of 7 bases. The CDR3 sequence: CASSPDSNTGELFF. The CDR3 DNA reads TGTGCCAGCAGCCCCGACTCGAACACCGGGGAGCTGTTTTTT. Full variable domain (missing parts from reference TRBV7-9 and TRBJ2-2): DTGVSQNPRHKITKRGQNVTFRCDPISEHNRLYWYRQTLGQGPEFLTYFQNEAQLEKSRLLSDRFSAERPKGSFSTLEIQRTEQGDSAMYLCASSPDSNTGELFFGEGSRLTVL.